These T cell receptor beta chains were read from a single sample in a study of cytomegalovirus exposure and HLA in healthy donors. Here immunoSEQ multiplex PCR was the method, and the copy in TCRdb shows in-frame clones only, minus some. The sample shows over 200,000 clones, approximately 87% of them seen only once. The sequenced sample was PBMCs. These TCRs come from a woman between 18 and 30 years old in good health and CMV-seronegative. CDR3s include the opening cysteine and the closing phenylalanine or tryptophan. The D gene is left open where the match is weak.

cdr3_length | j_call | d_call | v_call | cdr3_nt | cdr3_aa
15 | TRBJ1-5 | . | TRBV5-5 | TGTGCCAGCAGCCAGACAGGTAATAGCAATCAGCCCCAGCATTTT | CASSQTGNSNQPQHF
14 | TRBJ2-7 | TRBD2 | TRBV28 | TGTGCCAGCAGTCACCGACTAGCGGACTACGAGCAGTACTTC | CASSHRLADYEQYF
14 | TRBJ1-1 | . | TRBV28 | TGTGCCAGCAGTTTCCCCTTGGGTGGCACTGAAGCTTTCTTT | CASSFPLGGTEAFF
17 | TRBJ1-5 | . | TRBV28 | TGTGCCAGCAGTTTAGGTCTGCGAGGAAATAGCAATCAGCCCCAGCATTTT | CASSLGLRGNSNQPQHF
14 | TRBJ1-2 | TRBD1 | TRBV30 | TGTGCCTGGAGCAGACAGGGAACTAACTATGGCTACACCTTC | CAWSRQGTNYGYTF
11 | TRBJ1-2 | . | TRBV9 | TGTGCCAGCAGCCCTACTGATGGCTACACCTTC | CASSPTDGYTF
13 | TRBJ2-5 | . | TRBV13 | TGTGCCAGCAGCTTGACAGATCAAGAGACCCAGTACTTC | CASSLTDQETQYF
13 | TRBJ2-1 | TRBD2 | TRBV10-3 | TGTGCCATCAGACCGGGACTAGCGGAGTTACAGTTCTTC | CAIRPGLAELQFF
15 | TRBJ1-5 | . | TRBV2 | TGTGCCAGCAGGAGGGGGGTATCAGTCCTTCAGCCCCAGCATTTT | CASRRGVSVLQPQHF
15 | TRBJ1-5 | TRBD1 | TRBV7-2 | TGTGCCAGCAGCCCTCGGACAGGGGATGGTCAGCCCCAGCATTTT | CASSPRTGDGQPQHF
13 | TRBJ2-5 | . | TRBV27 | TGTGCCAGCAGTTTAGTAGCACTAGAGACCCAGTACTTC | CASSLVALETQYF
12 | TRBJ2-1 | . | TRBV29-1 | TGCAGCGTTGAAGGGTCCTACAATGAGCAGTTCTTC | CSVEGSYNEQFF
14 | TRBJ2-5 | . | TRBV15 | TGTGCCACCAGCAGAGATAGGGGTTCAGAGACCCAGTACTTC | CATSRDRGSETQYF